This T cell receptor (beta chain) was identified in a study of T-cell reconstitution after alpha-beta-depleted transplantation in children. V shed 6 bases and J 1 base; nucleotides not matched to a gene: 6. Germline loops: CDR1 DFQATT, CDR2 SNEGSKA (reference sequence). The CDR3 runs 13 residues. Using unique molecular identifiers, the investigators prepared the TCRbeta library. In TCRdb, the PCR reads were re-called with MiXCR into one record per CDR3 protein. The sample has about 580,000 distinct CDR3 sequences, 23% seen once; the top ten hold approximately 14%. The sample here was PBMCs, mostly from graft donor cells, taken 360 days after TCRalphabeta/CD19-depleted stem cell transplant. The clonotype was recovered from a boy under two years old who had a stem cell transplant for acute myeloid leukemia, so the T cells may come from the graft donor. This chain joins TRBV20-1 and TRBJ2-7; 7 nucleotides align to TRBD2. CDR3 residues: CSAPRGDSYEQYF. DNA for the CDR3: TGCAGTGCACCACGGGGGGATTCCTACGAGCAGTACTTC.